Below are 15 T cell receptor beta chains sequenced from a single sample in a study of T cell changes during pregnancy in multiple sclerosis. Data came from immunoSEQ multiplex PCR; TCRdb stores just in-frame clones and leaves some out. The data hold approximately 100,000 clones, with around 93% observed a single time. The sample here was peripheral blood, taken in the third trimester of pregnancy. The receptors shown here come from a female donor with multiple sclerosis, enrolled in a pregnancy study.

The V and J genes are TRBV18 and TRBJ2-1; D is perhaps TRBD1 (5 bases). CDR1 and CDR2 (germline): KGHSH, LQKENI. This CDR3 contains 15 residues. V gave up 1 base and J gave up 2 bases, with 9 bases separating them. The CDR3 spells CASSPQGPTYNEQFF. CDR3 nucleotides: TGTGCCAGCTCACCACAGGGGCCGACCTACAATGAGCAGTTCTTC.

V gene TRBV7-9 combines with J gene TRBJ2-5; 14 bases map to TRBD2. Germline assignment: CDR1 SEHNR and CDR2 FQNEAQ (reference sequence). V trimming: 3 bases; J trimming: 2 bases; junction bases outside the gene matches: 8. The CDR3 is 18 residues long. CDR3 amino acids: CASSFRTSGGRVQETQYF. The CDR3 DNA follows: TGTGCCAGCAGCTTCCGGACTAGCGGGGGGAGGGTACAAGAGACCCAGTACTTC.

This clone came up once. V and J are TRBV6-1 and TRBJ2-3; 8 positions match TRBD2. This CDR3 has 11 residues. Germline trimming cut 9 bases from V and 12 bases from J; bases unmatched to any gene: 8. Germline CDR1 is MNHNS and CDR2 is SASEGT. CDR3 DNA sequence: TGTGCCAGTGACCAGCGGGGGCCCCAGTATTTT. Translation: CASDQRGPQYF.

V usage is TRBV21-1 and J usage is TRBJ2-7; TRBD1 is the table's D call, not checked against the DNA. TRBV21-1 is a documented pseudogene. The CDR3 is made up of 16 amino acids. CDR3 in DNA: TGTGCCAGCAGCAAAGGGAGGACAGGGGGCTCCTACGAGCAGTACTTC. Protein product: CASSKGRTGGSYEQYF.

The V call is TRBV5-6, the J call TRBJ2-7, with 9 bases that match TRBD1. The germline V gene encodes CDR1 SGHDT and CDR2 YYEEEE. The CDR3 covers 15 residues. V was clipped by 0 bases and J by 3 bases; unmatched bases: 4. This chain's CDR3 is CASSLDRGRFYEQYF. The CDR3 DNA reads as TGTGCCAGCAGCTTGGACAGGGGGCGCTTCTACGAGCAGTACTTC.

The chain recombines TRBV5-6 with TRBJ2-2, with no clear D. The CDR3 spans 13 residues. Germline CDR1 reads SGHDT; CDR2 reads YYEEEE. Trimming left V 4 bases short and J 6 bases short, with 10 bases between. The chain's CDR3 is CASSPTQAGELFF. The CDR3 nucleotides read TGTGCCAGCAGCCCAACTCAGGCCGGGGAGCTGTTTTTT. Full variable domain (missing parts from reference TRBV5-6 and TRBJ2-2): DAGVTQSPTHLIKTRGQQVTLRCSPKSGHDTVSWYQQALGQGPQFIFQYYEEEERQRGNFPDRFSGHQFPNYSSELNVNALLLGDSALYLCASSPTQAGELFFGEGSRLTVL.

The rearrangement joins TRBV15 to TRBJ2-1; D is perhaps TRBD1 (6 bases). V gave up 4 bases and J gave up 4 bases, with 17 bases separating them. Germline V gives CDR1 LNHNV, CDR2 YYDKDF (reference sequence). The CDR3 extends over 16 amino acids. The CDR3 is CATSKNPSRGYNEQFF. The CDR3 DNA is TGTGCCACCAGCAAAAATCCGTCCAGGGGTTACAATGAGCAGTTCTTC.

The V and J genes are TRBV29-1 and TRBJ1-2; TRBD1 matches 8 bases. This CDR3 is built from 12 residues. Germline V CDR1 and CDR2: SQVTM, ANQGSEA. The trim removed 6 bases at V and 7 bases at J, leaving 7 bases unmatched. The CDR3 is CSVMTGEGGYTF. CDR3 DNA: TGCAGCGTCATGACAGGGGAGGGTGGCTACACCTTC.

J is TRBJ2-7 and V is TRBV5-5; TRBD1 matches 8 bases. Per the germline V gene, CDR1 is SGHKS and CDR2 is YYEKEE (reference sequence). This CDR3 is built from 15 residues. Trimming took 1 base from V and 0 from J; bases not matched to a gene: 3. CDR3 sequence reads: CASSLYGTGSYEQYF. The DNA of the CDR3 is TGTGCCAGCAGCTTGTATGGGACAGGCTCCTACGAGCAGTACTTC.

This sequence joins TRBV9 and TRBJ1-1; TRBD1 aligns across 7 bases. Germline V gives CDR1 SGDLS, CDR2 YYNGEE. V shed 3 bases and J 5 bases; nucleotides not matched to a gene: 1. This CDR3 has 12 residues. The CDR3 loop reads CASSGQGTEAFF. The CDR3 nucleotides are TGTGCCAGCAGCGGACAGGGAACTGAAGCTTTCTTT.

The sample holds one count of this clone. V is TRBV11-3 and J is TRBJ2-2, with TRBD2 as a possible D gene (5 bases). The ends were cut back, 1 base at V and 6 bases at J, with 12 bases in the middle. In germline, CDR1 is SGHNT, CDR2 YENEEA. This CDR3 region has 15 residues. The CDR3 DNA sequence: TGTGCCAGCAGCTTAGGGTTTAGCGACTCCGGGGAGCTGTTTTTT. It yields the protein CASSLGFSDSGELFF.

CDR3 nucleotides: TGTGCCAGCAGCTTAGTCTTAGGGGTCACCGGGGAGCTGTTTTTT. Translating gives CASSLVLGVTGELFF. This chain joins TRBV11-2 and TRBJ2-2, with D perhaps TRBD1 (5 bases). Trimming took 1 base from V and 4 from J, leaving 10 bases between them. The CDR3 runs 15 residues. Germline V CDR1 and CDR2: SGHAT, FQNNGV.

J is TRBJ2-1 and V is TRBV13; 13 bases are shared with TRBD2. Germline CDR1 reads PRHDT; CDR2 reads FYEKMQ (reference sequence). J gave up 6 bases and V 4 bases, and 3 bases lay outside the gene matches. The CDR3 length is 15 residues. CDR3 region: CASSSRTSGSNEQFF. The CDR3 DNA sequence: TGTGCCAGCAGCTCCCGGACTAGCGGGAGCAATGAGCAGTTCTTC.

The rearrangement joins TRBV19 to TRBJ2-1; 8 positions match TRBD2. Germline assignment: CDR1 LNHDA and CDR2 SQIVND (reference sequence). J gave up 5 bases and V 6 bases, and 12 bases lay outside the gene matches. The length of the CDR3 is 16 residues. CDR3 sequence reads: CASRKWGGRLNNEQFF. The CDR3 coding sequence is TGTGCCAGTAGAAAGTGGGGCGGGAGGCTAAACAATGAGCAGTTCTTC.

The chain recombines TRBV5-8 with TRBJ2-7; TRBD1 matches at 7 bases. After removal of 2 bases from V and 1 base from J, the junction contained 3 bases not matched to a gene. The germline V gene encodes CDR1 SGHTS and CDR2 YDEGEE. This CDR3 is 14 amino acids long. The CDR3 nucleotides read TGTGCCAGCAGCTTCCGGGACAGATCCTACGAGCAGTACTTC. Translation: CASSFRDRSYEQYF.